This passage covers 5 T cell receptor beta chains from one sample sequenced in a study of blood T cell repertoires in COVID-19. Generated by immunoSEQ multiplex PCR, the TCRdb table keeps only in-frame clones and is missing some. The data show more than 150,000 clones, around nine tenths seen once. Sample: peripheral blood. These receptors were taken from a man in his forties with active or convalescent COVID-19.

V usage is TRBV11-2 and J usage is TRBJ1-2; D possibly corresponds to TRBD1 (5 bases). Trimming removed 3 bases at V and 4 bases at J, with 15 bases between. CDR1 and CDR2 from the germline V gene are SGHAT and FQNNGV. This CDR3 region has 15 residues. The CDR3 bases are TGTGCCAGCAGCTTGGGGGGGTTTTGGGGCTATGGCTACACCTTC. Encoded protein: CASSLGGFWGYGYTF.

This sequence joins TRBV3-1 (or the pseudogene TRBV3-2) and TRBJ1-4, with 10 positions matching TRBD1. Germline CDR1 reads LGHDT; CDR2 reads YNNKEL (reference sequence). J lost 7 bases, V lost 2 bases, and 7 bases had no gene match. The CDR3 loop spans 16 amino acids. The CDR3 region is CASSQPWRTGGEKLFF. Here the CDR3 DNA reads TGTGCCAGCAGCCAACCCTGGAGGACAGGGGGTGAAAAACTGTTTTTT.

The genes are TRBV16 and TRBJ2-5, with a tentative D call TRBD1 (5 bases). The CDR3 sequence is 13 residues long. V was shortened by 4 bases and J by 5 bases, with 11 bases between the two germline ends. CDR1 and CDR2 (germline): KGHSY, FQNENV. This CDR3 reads CASSRLSGETQYF. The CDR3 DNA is TGTGCCAGCAGCCGCCTCTCAGGGGAGACCCAGTACTTC.

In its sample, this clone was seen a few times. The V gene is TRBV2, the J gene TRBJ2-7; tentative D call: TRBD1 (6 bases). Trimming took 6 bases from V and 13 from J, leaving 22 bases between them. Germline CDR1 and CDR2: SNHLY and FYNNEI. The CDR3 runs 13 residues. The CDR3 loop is CASRNPMTGAYYF. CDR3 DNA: TGTGCCAGCAGAAATCCCATGACAGGTGCTTACTACTTC. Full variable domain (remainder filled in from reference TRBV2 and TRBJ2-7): EPEVTQTPSHQVTQMGQEVILRCVPISNHLYFYWYRQILGQKVEFLVSFYNNEISEKSEIFDDQFSVERPDGSNFTLKIRSTKLEDSAMYFCASRNPMTGAYYFGPGTRLTVT.

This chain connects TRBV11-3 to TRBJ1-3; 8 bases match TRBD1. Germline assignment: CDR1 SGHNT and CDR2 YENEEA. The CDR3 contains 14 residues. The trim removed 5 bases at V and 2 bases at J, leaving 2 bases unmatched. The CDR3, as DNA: TGTGCCAGCAGCCGGGGACAGGCTGGAAACACCATATATTTT. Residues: CASSRGQAGNTIYF.